Following are 29 T cell receptor beta chains from one sample sequenced in a study of blood T cell repertoires in COVID-19 (dated by TCRdb to 2018 to 2020). The method behind the library was the immunoSEQ multiplex PCR assay. Held by TCRdb, this immuneACCESS table contains in-frame sequences only and omits some clones. Under half of the omission traces to an unresolved V gene where checked; the cause of the rest is unknown. The sample table holds approximately 260,000 clones, of which approximately 84% were seen once. Roughly 3.6% of the sample is held by the ten biggest clonotypes. Sequencing was performed on PBMCs or T cells enriched from blood (not recorded which). The origin of the receptors is a middle-aged man who had recovered from COVID-19.

V usage is TRBV6-5 and J usage is TRBJ1-2; no reliable D call. V lost 0 bases and J lost 5, with 7 bases in between. Germline V lookup: CDR1 MNHEY, CDR2 SVGAGI. The CDR3 length is 13 residues. The CDR3 sequence: CASSYSGGYGYTF. In nucleotides, the CDR3 is TGTGCCAGCAGTTACTCGGGCGGGTATGGCTACACCTTC.

This chain connects TRBV7-9 to TRBJ2-7; 7 positions match TRBD1. The germline gives CDR1 SEHNR, CDR2 FQNEAQ (reference sequence). This CDR3 comprises 14 residues. With V trimmed by 7 bases and J by 1 base, 7 bases remained unmatched. The CDR3 DNA reads TGTGCCAGCACCGCCCGGGACAGTTCCTACGAGCAGTACTTC. Translation gives CASTARDSSYEQYF.

The chain carries TRBV6-5 and TRBJ1-3, with TRBD1 matching 8 bases. The CDR3 covers 14 residues. V was clipped by 10 bases and J by 3 bases; unmatched bases: 8. The germline V gene encodes CDR1 MNHEY and CDR2 SVGAGI. CDR3 in amino acids: CATRTGSVGNTIYF. CDR3 DNA sequence: TGTGCCACCCGGACAGGGTCAGTTGGAAACACCATATATTTT.

The CDR3 DNA follows: TGTGCCAGTAGTGTACCGGCAGGGGCCCAAGAGACCCAGTACTTC. This sequence encodes CASSVPAGAQETQYF. V gene TRBV19 combines with J gene TRBJ2-5; TRBD1 is a possible D gene (6 bases). Germline lookup yields CDR1 LNHDA and CDR2 SQIVND (reference sequence). With 5 bases removed from V and 1 base from J, the gap between germline ends came to 14 bases. CDR3 length: 15 amino acids.

The V gene is TRBV28, the J gene TRBJ2-1; 9 bases map to TRBD1. Germline CDR1 MDHEN, CDR2 SYDVKM. The CDR3 sequence is 13 residues long. V was pared by 10 bases and J by 7 bases, with 8 bases of the junction left unmatched. The DNA for the CDR3 is TGTGCCATCGTGACAGGGGGAGAAAATGAGCAGTTCTTC. Protein sequence: CAIVTGGENEQFF.

V and J are TRBV29-1 and TRBJ1-5; TRBD1 matches at 8 bases. From germline, CDR1 is SQVTM and CDR2 ANQGSEA. The V and J ends lost 7 bases and 7 bases, in that order; junction bases with no gene match: 9. This CDR3 comprises 13 residues. In DNA, the CDR3 is TGCAGCGCTCTGGGACAGGACGGACAGCCCCAGCATTTT. Translating it yields CSALGQDGQPQHF.

This clone was found a few times. V is TRBV4-1 and J is TRBJ2-7; possibly TRBD2 for D (5 bases). The CDR3 has 12 amino acids. Germline V lookup: CDR1 MGHRA, CDR2 YSYEKL. The germline V and J ends were trimmed by 8 bases and 7 bases, with 15 bases remaining between them. CDR3 sequence: CASQGGPREQYF. In DNA, the CDR3 is TGCGCCAGCCAAGGCGGGCCGAGGGAGCAGTACTTC.

This sequence joins TRBV18 and TRBJ2-1; 9 positions agree with TRBD2. The CDR3 has 17 residues. V lost 0 bases, J lost 1 base, and 4 bases stayed unmatched. Germline loops: CDR1 KGHSH, CDR2 LQKENI. The CDR3 spells CASSPPLAGLSYNEQFF. CDR3 DNA: TGTGCCAGCTCACCACCTCTAGCGGGATTGTCCTACAATGAGCAGTTCTTC.

The chain couples TRBV7-9 to TRBJ2-7, with 7 bases lining up with TRBD1. The CDR3 totals 14 residues. The junction had 1 base not matched to a gene; V was cut back by 0 bases and J by 2 bases. CDR1 SEHNR and CDR2 FQNEAQ come from the germline V gene (reference sequence). CDR3 sequence reads: CASSLAGTAYEQYF. The CDR3 DNA follows: TGTGCCAGCAGCTTAGCCGGGACAGCCTACGAGCAGTACTTC.

CDR3 sequence: CASKGGLYNEQFF. The CDR3 bases are TGTGCCAGCAAAGGCGGGCTCTACAATGAGCAGTTCTTC. The chain has TRBV3-1 (or the pseudogene TRBV3-2) and TRBJ2-1; D is possibly TRBD2 (5 bases). From germline, CDR1 is LGHDT and CDR2 YNNKEL (reference sequence). This CDR3 has 13 residues. Trimming took off 7 bases at V and 3 bases at J, with 10 bases between the two ends.

The V call is TRBV9, the J call TRBJ2-5, with 9 bases aligning to TRBD1. The germline V gene has CDR1 SGDLS and CDR2 YYNGEE. Trimming cost V 4 bases and J 4 bases; bases outside gene matches: 5. The CDR3 runs 14 residues. CDR3 protein: CASSNRQGGETQYF. CDR3 sequence (DNA): TGTGCCAGCAGCAACCGACAGGGGGGAGAGACCCAGTACTTC.

V gene TRBV6-2 or TRBV6-3 combines with J gene TRBJ2-1; maybe TRBD2 (6 bases). The CDR3 consists of 15 residues. The V and J ends lost 6 bases and 9 bases respectively, with 21 bases between them. Germline CDR1 and CDR2: MNHEY and SVGEGT. The CDR3 sequence: CASSPVGGWTGEQFF. The DNA of the CDR3 is TGTGCCAGCAGCCCGGTGGGGGGATGGACTGGTGAGCAGTTCTTC.

The chain couples TRBV30 to TRBJ1-6; D gene uncertain. The CDR3 contains 13 residues. The V gene lost 1 base and the J gene lost 7 bases, with 8 bases spanning the gap. The germline gives CDR1 GTSNPN, CDR2 SVGIG (reference sequence). The CDR3 DNA follows: TGTGCCTGGAGTGGGGAGGAAAATTCACCCCTCCACTTT. As protein: CAWSGEENSPLHF. The whole variable domain, filled in from reference TRBV30 and TRBJ1-6, reads SQTIHQWPATLVQPVGSPLSLECTVEGTSNPNLYWYRQAAGRGLQLLFYSVGIGQISSEVPQNLSASRPQDRQFILSSKKLLLSDSGFYLCAWSGEENSPLHFGNGTRLTVT.

V usage is TRBV6-4 and J usage is TRBJ1-1, with TRBD1 identical over 7 bases. V lost 2 bases and J lost 11; bases outside the gene matches: 5. This CDR3 comprises 12 residues. Per germline, CDR1 MRHNA and CDR2 SNTAGT. CDR3 nucleotide sequence: TGTGCCAGCAGTGACCAACAGGGGCTTGCTTTCTTT. It codes for CASSDQQGLAFF.

This chain links TRBV11-3 with TRBJ2-3; 9 nucleotides match TRBD1. The germline CDR1 and CDR2 sequences are SGHNT and YENEEA. The CDR3 loop spans 15 amino acids. After removal of 5 bases from V and 2 bases from J, the junction contained 5 bases not matched to a gene. The CDR3 region has the DNA TGTGCCAGCAGCGAGGGGACAGGGCTCACAGATACGCAGTATTTT. Translated: CASSEGTGLTDTQYF.

The chain joins TRBV12-3 or TRBV12-4 to TRBJ1-5; D gene uncertain. Trimming took 4 bases from V and 6 from J, leaving 10 bases between them. The CDR3 covers 13 residues. The CDR3 bases are TGTGCCAGCAGTTCCCAGGCAGGTCAGCCCCAGCATTTT. It translates to CASSSQAGQPQHF.

V gene TRBV7-9 combines with J gene TRBJ2-3, with unresolved D. CDR1 is SEHNR, CDR2 FQNEAQ, per germline (reference sequence). The V end was cut by 1 base, the J end by 0 bases, with 11 bases between. This CDR3 contains 16 residues. The CDR3 bases are TGTGCCAGCAGCTTAGGCACTACCCAAAGCACAGATACGCAGTATTTT. Its protein is CASSLGTTQSTDTQYF.

The chain carries TRBV5-6 and TRBJ1-1; D is unclear. V lost 3 bases to trimming and J lost 0 bases, with 6 bases between them. Germline CDR1 is SGHDT and CDR2 is YYEEEE. CDR3 length: 13 residues. The DNA for the CDR3 is TGTGCCAGCAGCTATTACATGAACACTGAAGCTTTCTTT. Its translation: CASSYYMNTEAFF.

This clone has only one observation. V gene TRBV7-3 combines with J gene TRBJ1-4; D possibly corresponds to TRBD1 (5 bases). CDR1 SGHTA and CDR2 FQGTGA come from the germline V gene. V was pared by 5 bases and J by 8 bases, with 18 bases between. The CDR3 extends over 15 amino acids. The CDR3 coding sequence is TGTGCCAGCAGCCCCGGGGGGGGAAAGGACGAAAAACTGTTTTTT. Its translation is CASSPGGGKDEKLFF.

The V call is TRBV12-3 or TRBV12-4, the J call TRBJ2-7; the D is unclear. The length of the CDR3 is 12 residues. The ends were cut back, 1 base at V and 2 bases at J, with 3 bases in the middle. Written as DNA, the CDR3 is TGTGCCAGCAGTTTAGTAACCTACGAGCAGTACTTC. It codes for CASSLVTYEQYF.

The genes are TRBV5-1 and TRBJ1-6; 9 bases fit TRBD1. The CDR3 sequence is 15 residues long. V gave up 6 bases and J gave up 8 bases; unmatched junction bases: 9. Germline V gene lookup returns CDR1 SGHRS and CDR2 YFSETQ. CDR3 sequence (DNA): TGCGCCAGCAATCCCGGGACAGGGATGGATTCACCCCTCCACTTT. It is translated as CASNPGTGMDSPLHF.

The genes are TRBV2 and TRBJ1-5; no reliable D call. The V and J ends lost 6 bases and 1 base respectively, with 16 bases between them. Germline-derived CDR1 and CDR2 are SNHLY and FYNNEI. This CDR3 contains 16 residues. The CDR3 region has the DNA TGTGCCAGCAGAGAGGGAGTAGGCGCCAGCAATCAGCCCCAGCATTTT. Protein product: CASREGVGASNQPQHF.

Here the CDR3 DNA reads TGCGCCAGCAGAGGTCAGGGGGCGGTTAACACTGAAGCTTTCTTT. The encoded protein is CASRGQGAVNTEAFF. The V and J genes are TRBV5-1 and TRBJ1-1, with 8 bases fitting TRBD1. Germline V CDR1 and CDR2: SGHRS, YFSETQ. V lost 5 bases to trimming and J lost 2 bases; unmatched junction nucleotides: 8. CDR3 length equals 15 residues.

The chain couples TRBV28 to TRBJ1-1; D gene uncertain. The CDR3 spans 12 residues. Germline V gene lookup returns CDR1 MDHEN and CDR2 SYDVKM. V was clipped by 7 bases and J by 3 bases, with 9 bases between them. CDR3 coding DNA: TGTGCCAGCAAGAGCCATCACACTGAAGCTTTCTTT. Translating gives CASKSHHTEAFF.

The chain recombines TRBV5-1 with TRBJ1-1; tentative D call: TRBD1 (5 bases). V dropped 3 bases and J dropped 1 base, with 13 bases sitting between them. The germline V gene encodes CDR1 SGHRS and CDR2 YFSETQ. The CDR3 runs to 15 residues. The CDR3 loop reads CASSYGQSQNTEAFF. The CDR3 coding sequence is TGCGCCAGCAGCTATGGACAATCTCAGAACACTGAAGCTTTCTTT.

This rearrangement joins TRBV4-1 to TRBJ1-5; tentative D call: TRBD1 (6 bases). The CDR3 contains 15 residues. The germline V gene encodes CDR1 MGHRA and CDR2 YSYEKL. V lost 0 bases to trimming and J lost 7 bases, with 13 bases between them. The CDR3 region is CASSQEARGRQPQHF. Here the CDR3 DNA reads TGCGCCAGCAGCCAAGAGGCCAGGGGTCGCCAGCCCCAGCATTTT.

The chain carries TRBV27 and TRBJ2-7; TRBD2 is a possible D gene (5 bases). This CDR3 contains 15 residues. Germline CDR1 reads MNHEY; CDR2 reads SMNVEV (reference sequence). Trimming took off 6 bases at V and 0 bases at J, with 15 bases between the two ends. The CDR3 reads CASRDGPGSSYEQYF. The CDR3 DNA reads as TGTGCCAGCAGAGACGGGCCGGGAAGCTCCTACGAGCAGTACTTC.

This clone was seen only a few times. V gene TRBV19 combines with J gene TRBJ1-4; 7 nucleotides align to TRBD1. Germline CDR1 LNHDA, CDR2 SQIVND (reference sequence). The CDR3 is 13 amino acids. V was clipped by 7 bases and J by 8 bases; unmatched bases: 7. The CDR3 loop reads CASIEGAGEKLFF. As DNA, the CDR3 is TGTGCCAGTATTGAGGGGGCCGGGGAAAAACTGTTTTTT.

The chain employs TRBV5-5 and TRBJ1-1; TRBD1 matches at 10 bases. Trimming at V came to 0 bases and at J to 6 bases, leaving 5 bases not matched to a gene. This CDR3 spans 15 amino acids. CDR1 is SGHKS, CDR2 YYEKEE, per germline (reference sequence). The CDR3 region has the DNA TGTGCCAGCAGCTTGGCTCGGGACAGGGGTGCTGAAGCTTTCTTT. This encodes CASSLARDRGAEAFF. Variable domain in full (rest from reference TRBV5-5 and TRBJ1-1): DAGVTQSPTHLIKTRGQQVTLRCSPISGHKSVSWYQQVLGQGPQFIFQYYEKEERGRGNFPDRFSARQFPNYSSELNVNALLLGDSALYLCASSLARDRGAEAFFGQGTRLTVV.